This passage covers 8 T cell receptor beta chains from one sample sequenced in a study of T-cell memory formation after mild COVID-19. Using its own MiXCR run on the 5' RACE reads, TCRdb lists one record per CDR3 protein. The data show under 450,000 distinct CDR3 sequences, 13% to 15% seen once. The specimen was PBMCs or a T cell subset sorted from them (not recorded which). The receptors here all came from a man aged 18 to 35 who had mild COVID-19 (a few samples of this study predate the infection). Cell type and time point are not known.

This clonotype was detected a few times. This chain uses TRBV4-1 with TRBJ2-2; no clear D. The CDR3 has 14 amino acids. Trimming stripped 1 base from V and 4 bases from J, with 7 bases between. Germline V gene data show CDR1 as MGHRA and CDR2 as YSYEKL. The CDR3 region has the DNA TGCGCCAGCAGCCAAGTTCCAGGCACCGGGGAGCTGTTTTTT. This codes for CASSQVPGTGELFF.

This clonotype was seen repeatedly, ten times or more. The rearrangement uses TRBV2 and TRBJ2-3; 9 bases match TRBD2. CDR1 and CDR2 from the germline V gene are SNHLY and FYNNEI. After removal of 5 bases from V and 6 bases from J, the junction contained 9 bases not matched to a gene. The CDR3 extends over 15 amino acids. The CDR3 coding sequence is TGTGCCAGCAGTCAGCGGGGGGCCTCACTGGATACGCAGTATTTT. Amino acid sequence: CASSQRGASLDTQYF.

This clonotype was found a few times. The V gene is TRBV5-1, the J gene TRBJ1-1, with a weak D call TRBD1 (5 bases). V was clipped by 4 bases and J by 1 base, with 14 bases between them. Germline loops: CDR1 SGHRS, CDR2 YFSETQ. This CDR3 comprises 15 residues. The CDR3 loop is CASSPETVWNTEAFF. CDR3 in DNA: TGCGCCAGCAGCCCGGAGACAGTTTGGAACACTGAAGCTTTCTTT.

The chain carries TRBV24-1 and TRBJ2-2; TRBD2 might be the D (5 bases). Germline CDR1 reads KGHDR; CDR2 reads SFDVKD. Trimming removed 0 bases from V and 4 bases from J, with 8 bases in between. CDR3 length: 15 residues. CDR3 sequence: CATSDLHRGTGELFF. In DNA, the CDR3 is TGTGCCACCAGTGATTTGCATCGGGGCACCGGGGAGCTGTTTTTT.

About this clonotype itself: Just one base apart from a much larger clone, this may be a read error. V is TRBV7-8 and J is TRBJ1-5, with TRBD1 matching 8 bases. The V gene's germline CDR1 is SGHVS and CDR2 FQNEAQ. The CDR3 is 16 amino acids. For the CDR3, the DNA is TGTGCCAGCAGCCAGGGGGCCGCCAGACCGGATCAGCACCAGCATTTT. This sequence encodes CASSQGAARPDQHQHF.

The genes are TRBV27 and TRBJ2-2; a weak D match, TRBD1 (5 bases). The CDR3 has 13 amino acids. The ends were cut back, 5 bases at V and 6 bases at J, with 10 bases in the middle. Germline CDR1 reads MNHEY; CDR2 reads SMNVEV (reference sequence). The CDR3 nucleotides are TGTGCCAGCAGTCTTTGGGGCGCCGGGGAGCTGTTTTTT. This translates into CASSLWGAGELFF.

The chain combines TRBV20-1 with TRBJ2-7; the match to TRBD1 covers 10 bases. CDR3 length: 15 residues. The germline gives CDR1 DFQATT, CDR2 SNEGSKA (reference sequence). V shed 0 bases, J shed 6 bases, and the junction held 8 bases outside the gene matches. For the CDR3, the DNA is TGCAGTGCTAGAGAAACACAGACAGGGGGCGGCGAGCAGTACGTC. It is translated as CSARETQTGGGEQYV.

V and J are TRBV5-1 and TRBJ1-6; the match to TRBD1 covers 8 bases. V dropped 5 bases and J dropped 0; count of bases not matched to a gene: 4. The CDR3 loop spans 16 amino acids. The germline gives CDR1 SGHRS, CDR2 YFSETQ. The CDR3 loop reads CASSSGQGSYNSPLHF. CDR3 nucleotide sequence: TGCGCCAGCAGTAGCGGACAGGGCTCCTATAATTCACCCCTCCACTTT.